Included here is one T cell receptor (beta chain) sequence, with context. Its antigen is not identified. Libraries were prepared by immunoSEQ multiplex PCR; TCRdb keeps only in-frame clonotypes and omits some of them. Of thousands of clones in the sample, just under 80% were seen once. The record originates from a study of T cell clonotyping in hematopoietic cell transplantation. Study-level findings and limits: Without cell sorting, CD4 versus CD8 contributions remain unresolved. Pathologically expanded recipient clonotypes increased progressively from day 30 to day 180 as diversity fell. Broader posttransplant TCR repertoire diversity was predicted by graft donor and pretransplant recipient Inverse Simpson Index values.

Trimming at V came to 3 bases and at J to 4 bases, leaving 5 bases not matched to a gene. Germline loops: CDR1 GTSNPN, CDR2 SVGIG (reference sequence). This CDR3 spans 14 amino acids. The material was peripheral blood mononuclear cells, obtained 180 days after allogeneic stem cell transplant. The chain uses TRBV30 and TRBJ2-1; TRBD2 aligns across 8 bases. This sequence originates from a male patient aged 55-69 years who had an allogeneic stem cell transplant, so T cells may come from the graft donor. Some clones in this sample may be carry-over from other donors' samples. This CDR3 is CAWRQAGGYNEQFF. The CDR3 DNA sequence: TGTGCCTGGAGACAGGCGGGAGGATACAATGAGCAGTTCTTC.